This TCR beta chain was obtained from a study of CD8 T cells in Susac syndrome. With random hexamers, reverse transcription was performed on about 0.5 to 1 ug of RNA. In TCRdb, the immunoSEQ multiplex PCR reads were re-called with MiXCR into one record per CDR3 protein. The sample holds 250,000 or so distinct CDR3 sequences, 93% seen once. The trim removed 7 bases at V and 1 base at J, leaving 8 bases unmatched. CDR1 and CDR2 from the germline V gene are SGHRS and YFSETQ. CDR3 length equals 15 residues. The chain carries TRBV5-1 and TRBJ2-3, with 8 bases aligning to TRBD2. This sequence originates from a human donor with multiple sclerosis. The sample consisted of CD4+ T cells from PBMCs. The CDR3 here is CASERDSGGTDTQYF. DNA for the CDR3: TGCGCCAGCGAGAGAGATAGCGGGGGCACAGATACGCAGTATTTT.